These T cell receptor beta chains were read from a single sample in a study of T-cell memory formation after mild COVID-19. TCRdb processed the 5' RACE reads anew with MiXCR; each CDR3 protein has one entry. The sample carries under 250,000 distinct CDR3 sequences, 10% to 13% recorded once. The sample was PBMCs or a T cell subset sorted from them (not recorded which). The receptors come from a man between 18 and 35 years old who had mild COVID-19 (a few samples of this study predate the infection). Cell type and time point are not known. Each CDR3 is given with its conserved first and last residue. The D gene is left open where the match is weak. Size tells how often a clone was seen (once, few, many) or the class of an expanded clone, and some rows leave it out.

size	V	D	CDR3
many	TRBV5-4	-	CASSPPGKSYGYTF
-	TRBV6-2/TRBV6-3	-	CASSPLMTLWYQETQYF
-	TRBV11-2	TRBD1	CASRTLLGTDGYTF
many	TRBV7-2	TRBD1	CASSFGRRRGQSYNEQFF
-	TRBV28	-	CASSQGWSSPLHF
-	TRBV20-1	TRBD2	CSPRTSGGQETQYF
-	TRBV12-3/TRBV12-4	-	CASSFNRGADTTDTQYF
-	TRBV6-5	TRBD1	CASSRTGSHYGYTF
-	TRBV18	-	CASSAKQGSTAYEQYF
few	TRBV7-2	-	CASSRSRDSTDTQYF
few	TRBV5-1	-	CASSLGGSGGETQYF
few	TRBV2	-	CASRAEVNQPQHF
few	TRBV3-1	TRBD2	CASSPGSSGNEQFF
few	TRBV20-1	TRBD2	CSASRSGLAATGELFF
few	TRBV29-1	-	CSVEVSGVEQFF
-	TRBV6-2/TRBV6-3	TRBD1	CASSYYLPRTGANTGELFF
-	TRBV29-1	-	CSVRVRGFNRETQYF
few	TRBV4-1	-	CASSQDGPLGTDTQYF
few	TRBV7-9	-	CASSPAGYGYTF
few	TRBV20-1	TRBD2	CSARDWTSGGKTQYF
many	TRBV4-3	TRBD2	CASSQITGTSGGGGELFF
few	TRBV6-5	-	CASTNPGELAKNIQYF
few	TRBV3-1	-	CASSQDLGSQAFF
few	TRBV15	-	CATKTRVTETQYF
-	TRBV5-1	-	CASGTDSGTPNSPLHF
-	TRBV3-1	-	CASSQGTGARDTQYF
few	TRBV10-1	-	CASSDGRFRENTGELFF
-	TRBV7-2	-	CASSYSLLVSTEAFF
-	TRBV10-3	TRBD1	CAISEGTGVATNEKLFF